This TCR beta chain is drawn from a study of memory CD4+ T cells and cytomegalovirus serostatus. Single viable CD3+CD4+CD8-CD45RO+ cells were sorted as the memory CD4+ T cells. Clones were sequenced by immunoSEQ multiplex PCR, and TCRdb holds only the in-frame ones, with some missing. Here the sample spans under 40,000 clones, 79% being singletons. This clone was observed a single time. Its specificity is unknown. Germline CDR1 SEHNR, CDR2 FQNEAQ (reference sequence). The V segment lost 1 base and the J segment 8 bases; nucleotides outside the gene matches: 10. This CDR3 is built from 16 residues. Regarding the study as a whole: CMV serostatus prediction reached median AUC approximately 0.95, or 0.91 with US-trained model.

This chain joins TRBV7-9 and TRBJ2-1; 8 nucleotides agree with TRBD2. This TCR derives from an adult in good health and CMV-seropositive. Sequenced input: memory CD4+ T cells from blood. The CDR3, as DNA: TGTGCCAGCAGCTTAGGTATTAGCGGGAATGTCGATGAGCAGTTCTTC. Translation gives CASSLGISGNVDEQFF.